This T cell receptor (beta chain) was obtained from a study of response to subunit inactivated influenza vaccine. Trimming cost V 7 bases and J 4 bases; bases outside gene matches: 4. Germline-derived CDR1 and CDR2 are MGHRA and YSYEKL. The CDR3 length is 15 residues. TCRdb analysed the RT-PCR reads with MiXCR anew, one entry per CDR3 protein. This sample has some 850,000 distinct CDR3 sequences, with less than 20% found just once. This chain uses TRBV4-1 with TRBJ2-1; 13 bases are shared with TRBD2. This TCR was recovered from a man between 45 and 60 years old who received an inactivated influenza vaccine. The specimen comprised PBMCs from blood, sampled around 5 days after vaccination. The CDR3 is CASTTSGGVYNEQFF. The CDR3 DNA is TGCGCCAGCACCACTAGCGGGGGGGTATACAATGAGCAGTTCTTC.